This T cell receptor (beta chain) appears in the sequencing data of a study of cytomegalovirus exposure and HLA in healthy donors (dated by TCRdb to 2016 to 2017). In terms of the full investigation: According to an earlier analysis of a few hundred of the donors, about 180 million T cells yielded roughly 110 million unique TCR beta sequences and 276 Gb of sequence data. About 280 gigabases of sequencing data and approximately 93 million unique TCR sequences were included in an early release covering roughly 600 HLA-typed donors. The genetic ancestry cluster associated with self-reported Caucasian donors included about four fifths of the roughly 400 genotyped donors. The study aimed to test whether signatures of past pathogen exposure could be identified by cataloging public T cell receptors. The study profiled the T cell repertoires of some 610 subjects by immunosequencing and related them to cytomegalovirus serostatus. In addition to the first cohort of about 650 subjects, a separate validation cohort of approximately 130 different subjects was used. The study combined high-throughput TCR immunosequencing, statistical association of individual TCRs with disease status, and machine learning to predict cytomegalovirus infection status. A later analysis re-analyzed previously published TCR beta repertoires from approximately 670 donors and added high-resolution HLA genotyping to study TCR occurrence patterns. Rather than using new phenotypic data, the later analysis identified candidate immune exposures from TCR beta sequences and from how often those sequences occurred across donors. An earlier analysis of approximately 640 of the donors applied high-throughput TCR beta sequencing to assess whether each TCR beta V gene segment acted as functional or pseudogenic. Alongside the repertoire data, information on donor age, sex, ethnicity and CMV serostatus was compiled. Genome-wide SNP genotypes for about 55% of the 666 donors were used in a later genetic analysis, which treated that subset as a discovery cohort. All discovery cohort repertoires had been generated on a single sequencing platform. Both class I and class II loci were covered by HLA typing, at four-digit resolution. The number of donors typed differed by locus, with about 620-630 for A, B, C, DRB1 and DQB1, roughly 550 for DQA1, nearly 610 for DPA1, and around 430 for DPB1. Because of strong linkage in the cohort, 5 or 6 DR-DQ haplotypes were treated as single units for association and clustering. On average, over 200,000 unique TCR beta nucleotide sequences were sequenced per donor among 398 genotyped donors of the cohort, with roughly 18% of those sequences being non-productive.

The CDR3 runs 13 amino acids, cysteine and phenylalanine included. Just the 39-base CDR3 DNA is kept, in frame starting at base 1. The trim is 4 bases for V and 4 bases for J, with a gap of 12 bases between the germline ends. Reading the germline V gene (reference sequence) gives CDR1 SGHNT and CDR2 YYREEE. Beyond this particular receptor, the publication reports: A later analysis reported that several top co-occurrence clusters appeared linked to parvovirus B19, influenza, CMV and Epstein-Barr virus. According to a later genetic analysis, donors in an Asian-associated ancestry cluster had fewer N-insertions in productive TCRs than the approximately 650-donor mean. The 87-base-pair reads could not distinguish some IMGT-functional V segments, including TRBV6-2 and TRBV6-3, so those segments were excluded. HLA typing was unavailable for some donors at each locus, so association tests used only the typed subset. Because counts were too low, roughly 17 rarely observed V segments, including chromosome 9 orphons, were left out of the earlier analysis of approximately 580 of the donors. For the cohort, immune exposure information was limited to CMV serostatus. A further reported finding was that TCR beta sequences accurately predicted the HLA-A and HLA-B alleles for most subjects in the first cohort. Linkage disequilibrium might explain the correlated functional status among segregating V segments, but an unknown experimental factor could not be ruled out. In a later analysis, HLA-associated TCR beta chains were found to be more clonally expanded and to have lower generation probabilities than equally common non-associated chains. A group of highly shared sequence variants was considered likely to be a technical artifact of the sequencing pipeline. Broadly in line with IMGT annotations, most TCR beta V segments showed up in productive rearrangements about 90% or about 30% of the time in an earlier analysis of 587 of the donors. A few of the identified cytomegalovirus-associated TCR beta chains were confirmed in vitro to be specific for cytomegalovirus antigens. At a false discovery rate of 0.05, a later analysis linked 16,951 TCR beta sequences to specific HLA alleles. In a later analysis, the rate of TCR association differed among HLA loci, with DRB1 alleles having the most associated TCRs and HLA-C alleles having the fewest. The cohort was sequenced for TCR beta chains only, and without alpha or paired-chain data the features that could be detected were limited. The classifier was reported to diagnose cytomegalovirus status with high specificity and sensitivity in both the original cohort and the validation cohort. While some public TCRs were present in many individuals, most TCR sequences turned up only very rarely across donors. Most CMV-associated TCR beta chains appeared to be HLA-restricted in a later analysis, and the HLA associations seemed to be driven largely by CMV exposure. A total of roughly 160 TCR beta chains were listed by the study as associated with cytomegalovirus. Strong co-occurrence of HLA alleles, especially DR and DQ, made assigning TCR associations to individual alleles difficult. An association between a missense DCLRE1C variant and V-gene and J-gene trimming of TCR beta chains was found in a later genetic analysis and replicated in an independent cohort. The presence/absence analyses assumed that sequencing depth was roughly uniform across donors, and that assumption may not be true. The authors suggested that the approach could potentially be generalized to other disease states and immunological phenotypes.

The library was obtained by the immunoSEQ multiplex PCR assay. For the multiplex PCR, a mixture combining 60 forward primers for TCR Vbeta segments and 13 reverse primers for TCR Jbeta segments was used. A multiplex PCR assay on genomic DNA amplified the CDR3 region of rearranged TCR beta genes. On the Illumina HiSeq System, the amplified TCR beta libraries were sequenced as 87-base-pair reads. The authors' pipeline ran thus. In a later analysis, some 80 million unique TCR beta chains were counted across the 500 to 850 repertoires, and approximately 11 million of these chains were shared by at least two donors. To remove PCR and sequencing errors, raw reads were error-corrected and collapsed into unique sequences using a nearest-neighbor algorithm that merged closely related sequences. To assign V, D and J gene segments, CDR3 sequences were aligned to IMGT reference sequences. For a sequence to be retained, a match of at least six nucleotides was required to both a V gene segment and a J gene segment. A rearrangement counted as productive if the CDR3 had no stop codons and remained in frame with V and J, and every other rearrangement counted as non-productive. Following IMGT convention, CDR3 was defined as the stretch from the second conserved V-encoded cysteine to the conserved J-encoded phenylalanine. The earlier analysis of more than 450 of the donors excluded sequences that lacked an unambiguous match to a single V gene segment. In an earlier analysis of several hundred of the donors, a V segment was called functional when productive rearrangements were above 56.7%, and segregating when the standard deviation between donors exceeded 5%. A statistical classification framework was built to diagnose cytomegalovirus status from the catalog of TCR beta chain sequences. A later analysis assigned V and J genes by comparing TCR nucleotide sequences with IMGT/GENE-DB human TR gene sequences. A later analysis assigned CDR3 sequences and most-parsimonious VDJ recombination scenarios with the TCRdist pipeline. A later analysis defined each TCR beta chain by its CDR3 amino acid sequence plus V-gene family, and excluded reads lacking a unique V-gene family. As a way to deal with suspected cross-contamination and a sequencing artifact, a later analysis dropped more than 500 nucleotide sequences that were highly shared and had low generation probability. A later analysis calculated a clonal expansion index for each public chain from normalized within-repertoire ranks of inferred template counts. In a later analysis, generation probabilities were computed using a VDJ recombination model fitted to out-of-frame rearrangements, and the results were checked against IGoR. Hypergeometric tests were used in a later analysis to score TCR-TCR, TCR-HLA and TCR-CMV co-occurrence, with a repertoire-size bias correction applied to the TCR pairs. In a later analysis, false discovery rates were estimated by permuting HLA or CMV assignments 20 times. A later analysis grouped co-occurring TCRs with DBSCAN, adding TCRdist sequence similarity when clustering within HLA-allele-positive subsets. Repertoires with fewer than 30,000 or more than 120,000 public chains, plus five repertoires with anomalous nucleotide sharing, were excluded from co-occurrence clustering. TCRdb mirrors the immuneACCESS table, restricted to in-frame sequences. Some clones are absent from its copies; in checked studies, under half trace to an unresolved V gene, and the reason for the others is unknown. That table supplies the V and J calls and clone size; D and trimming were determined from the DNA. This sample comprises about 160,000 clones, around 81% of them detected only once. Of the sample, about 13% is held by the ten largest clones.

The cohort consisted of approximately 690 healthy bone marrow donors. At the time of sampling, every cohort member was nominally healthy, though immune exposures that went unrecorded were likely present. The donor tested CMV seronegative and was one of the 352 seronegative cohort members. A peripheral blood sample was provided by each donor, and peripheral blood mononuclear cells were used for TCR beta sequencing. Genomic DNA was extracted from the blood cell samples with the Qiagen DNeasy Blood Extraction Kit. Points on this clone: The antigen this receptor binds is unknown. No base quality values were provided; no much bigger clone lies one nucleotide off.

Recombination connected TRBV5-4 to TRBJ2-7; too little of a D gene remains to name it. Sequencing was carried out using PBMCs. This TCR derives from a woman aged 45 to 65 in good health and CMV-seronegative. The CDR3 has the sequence CASSPALGYEQYF. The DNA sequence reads TGTGCCAGCAGCCCCGCCCTCGGGTACGAGCAGTACTTC.